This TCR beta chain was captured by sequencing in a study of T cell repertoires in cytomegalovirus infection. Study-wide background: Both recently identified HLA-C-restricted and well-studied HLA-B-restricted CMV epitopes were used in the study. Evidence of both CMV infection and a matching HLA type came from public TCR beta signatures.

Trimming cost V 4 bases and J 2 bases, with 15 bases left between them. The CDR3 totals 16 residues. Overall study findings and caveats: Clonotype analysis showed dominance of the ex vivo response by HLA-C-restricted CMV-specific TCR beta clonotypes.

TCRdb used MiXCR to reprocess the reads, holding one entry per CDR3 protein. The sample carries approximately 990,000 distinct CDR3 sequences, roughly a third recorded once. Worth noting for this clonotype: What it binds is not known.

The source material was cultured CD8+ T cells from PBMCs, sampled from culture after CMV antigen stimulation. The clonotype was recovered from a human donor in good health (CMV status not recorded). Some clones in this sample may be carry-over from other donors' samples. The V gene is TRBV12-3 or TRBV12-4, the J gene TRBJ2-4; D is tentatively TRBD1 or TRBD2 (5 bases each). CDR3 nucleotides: TGTGCCAGCAGTTATTCCCCAAGGGGACCCAAAAACATTCAGTACTTC. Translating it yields CASSYSPRGPKNIQYF.